The clone carrying this TCR beta chain showed up just a few times. Antigen specificity is unknown. Two oligonucleotides, mixed equimolar, formed the beta constant-region primer covering TRBC1 and TRBC2. Ligated cDNA was amplified by four rounds of PCR with nested alpha and beta constant-region primers and SP2. TCRdb fed the UMI-ligation and nested PCR reads into MiXCR, producing one record per CDR3 protein. The top ten clones hold more than 0.6% of a sample with 120,000 to 150,000 distinct CDR3 sequences, 15% to 25% of them seen once. V was pared by 7 bases and J by 3 bases, with 11 bases between. Per germline, CDR1 SQVTM and CDR2 ANQGSEA. The CDR3 length is 12 residues. This specimen belongs to a study of naive and memory T cell subsets. Study-wide results and caveats: Gini index rose across naive, CM, EM and EMRA in CD4 and CD8. Especially in CD8 cells, naive repertoires contained a few larger clonotypes, possibly CD45RA-re-expressing memory cells. RNA-based TCR counts may shift with T cell activation and differentiation.

Sequential positive selection took CD4 T cells first, then CD8 T cells. The chain links TRBV29-1 to TRBJ2-3; D unresolved. Sequencing was carried out using naive CD8+ T cells from blood. The clonotype was recovered from a human donor in good health. CDR3 loop: CSAPTATDTQYF. CDR3 DNA sequence: TGCAGCGCACCCACGGCGACAGATACGCAGTATTTT.